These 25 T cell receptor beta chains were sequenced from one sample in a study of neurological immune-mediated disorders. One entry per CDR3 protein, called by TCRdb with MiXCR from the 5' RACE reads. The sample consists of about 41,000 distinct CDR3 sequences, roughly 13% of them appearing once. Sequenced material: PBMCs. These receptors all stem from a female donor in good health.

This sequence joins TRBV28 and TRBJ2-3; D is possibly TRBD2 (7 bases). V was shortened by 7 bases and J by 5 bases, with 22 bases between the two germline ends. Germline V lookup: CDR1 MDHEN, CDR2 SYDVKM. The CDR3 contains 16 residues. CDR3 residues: CASTSGGGGMGDTQYF. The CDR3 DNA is TGTGCCAGCACCTCGGGAGGAGGGGGGATGGGAGATACGCAGTATTTT.

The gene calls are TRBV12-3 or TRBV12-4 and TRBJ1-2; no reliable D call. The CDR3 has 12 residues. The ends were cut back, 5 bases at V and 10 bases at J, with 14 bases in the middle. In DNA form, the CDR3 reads TGTGCCAGCAGTCATTCGGACGGATCCTACACCTTC. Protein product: CASSHSDGSYTF.

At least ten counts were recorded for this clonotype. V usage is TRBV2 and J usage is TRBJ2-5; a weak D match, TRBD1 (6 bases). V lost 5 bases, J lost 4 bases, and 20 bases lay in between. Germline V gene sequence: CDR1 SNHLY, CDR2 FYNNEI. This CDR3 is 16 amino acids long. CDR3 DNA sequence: TGTGCCAGCAGTAATATCGGCGGAACAGGGCCAGAGACCCAGTACTTC. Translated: CASSNIGGTGPETQYF.

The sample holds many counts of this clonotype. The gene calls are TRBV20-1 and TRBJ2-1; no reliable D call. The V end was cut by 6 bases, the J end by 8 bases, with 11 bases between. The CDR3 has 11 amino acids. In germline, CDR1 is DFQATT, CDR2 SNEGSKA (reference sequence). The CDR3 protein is CSAVQWDEQFF. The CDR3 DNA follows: TGCAGTGCGGTCCAGTGGGATGAGCAGTTCTTC.

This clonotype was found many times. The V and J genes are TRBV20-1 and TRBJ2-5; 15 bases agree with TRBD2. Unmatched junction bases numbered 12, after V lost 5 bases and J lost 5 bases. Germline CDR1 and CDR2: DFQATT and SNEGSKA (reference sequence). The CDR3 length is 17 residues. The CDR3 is CSAEAGLAGGSGETQYF. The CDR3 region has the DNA TGCAGTGCTGAAGCGGGACTAGCGGGAGGTTCGGGGGAGACCCAGTACTTC.

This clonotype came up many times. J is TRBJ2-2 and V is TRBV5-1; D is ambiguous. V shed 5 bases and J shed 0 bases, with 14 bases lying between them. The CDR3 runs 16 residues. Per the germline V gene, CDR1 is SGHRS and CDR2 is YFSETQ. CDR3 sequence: CASRRAVTTNTGELFF. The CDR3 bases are TGCGCCAGCAGACGGGCAGTCACGACGAACACCGGGGAGCTGTTTTTT.

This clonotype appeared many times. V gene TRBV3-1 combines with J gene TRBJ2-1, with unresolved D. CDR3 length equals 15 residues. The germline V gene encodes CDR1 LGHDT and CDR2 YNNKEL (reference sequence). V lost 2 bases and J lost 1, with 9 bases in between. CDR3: CASSQYTYSYNEQFF. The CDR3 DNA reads TGTGCCAGCAGCCAATATACGTATTCCTACAATGAGCAGTTCTTC.

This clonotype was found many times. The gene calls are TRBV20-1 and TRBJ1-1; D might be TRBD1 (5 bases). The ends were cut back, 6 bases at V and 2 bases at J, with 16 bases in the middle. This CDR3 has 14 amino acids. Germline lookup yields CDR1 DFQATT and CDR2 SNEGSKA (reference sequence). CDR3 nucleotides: TGCAGTGCCCAAGGGGAATCCTACAACACTGAAGCTTTCTTT. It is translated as CSAQGESYNTEAFF.

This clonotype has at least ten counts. In nucleotides, the CDR3 is TGTGCCAGTAACACAGGGGGCAATTCACCCCTCCACTTT. Encoded protein: CASNTGGNSPLHF. V is TRBV19 and J is TRBJ1-6; 9 bases fit TRBD1. This CDR3 contains 13 residues. Germline values: CDR1 LNHDA, CDR2 SQIVND (reference sequence). The junction had 2 bases not matched to a gene; V was cut back by 7 bases and J by 7 bases. The full variable domain, completed using reference TRBV19 and TRBJ1-6, is DGGITQSPKYLFRKEGQNVTLSCEQNLNHDAMYWYRQDPGQGLRLIYYSQIVNDFQKGDIAEGYSVSREKKESFPLTVTSAQKNPTAFYLCASNTGGNSPLHFGNGTRLTVT.

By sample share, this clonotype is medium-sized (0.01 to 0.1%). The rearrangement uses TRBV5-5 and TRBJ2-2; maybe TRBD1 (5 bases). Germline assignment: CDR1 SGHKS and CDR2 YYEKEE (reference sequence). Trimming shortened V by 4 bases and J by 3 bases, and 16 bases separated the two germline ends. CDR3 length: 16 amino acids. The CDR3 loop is CASSETGFPHTGELFF. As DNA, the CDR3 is TGTGCCAGCAGCGAAACAGGTTTCCCGCACACCGGGGAGCTGTTTTTT.

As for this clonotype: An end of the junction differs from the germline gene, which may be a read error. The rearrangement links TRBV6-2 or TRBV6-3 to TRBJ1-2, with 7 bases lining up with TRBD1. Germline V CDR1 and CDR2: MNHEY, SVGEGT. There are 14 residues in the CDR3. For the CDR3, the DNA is TGTGCCAGCAGTTACCCGGGACAGTCCTATGGCTACGCCTTC. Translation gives CASSYPGQSYGYAF.

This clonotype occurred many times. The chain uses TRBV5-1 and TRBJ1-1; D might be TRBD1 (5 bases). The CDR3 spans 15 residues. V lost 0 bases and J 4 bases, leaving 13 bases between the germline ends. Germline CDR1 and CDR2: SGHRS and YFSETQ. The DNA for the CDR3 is TGCGCCAGCAGCTTGGGCAGGGCTATTAGCACTGAAGCTTTCTTT. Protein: CASSLGRAISTEAFF.

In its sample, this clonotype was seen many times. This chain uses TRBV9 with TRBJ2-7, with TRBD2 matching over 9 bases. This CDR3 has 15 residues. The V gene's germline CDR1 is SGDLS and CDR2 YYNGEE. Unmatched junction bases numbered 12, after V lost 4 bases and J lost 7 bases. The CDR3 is CASSPGTSPRGEQYF. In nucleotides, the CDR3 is TGTGCCAGCAGCCCAGGGACTAGCCCCCGGGGGGAGCAGTACTTC. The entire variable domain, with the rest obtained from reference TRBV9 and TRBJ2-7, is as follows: DSGVTQTPKHLITATGQRVTLRCSPRSGDLSVYWYQQSLDQGLQFLIQYYNGEERAKGNILERFSAQQFPDLHSELNLSSLELGDSALYFCASSPGTSPRGEQYFGPGTRLTVT.

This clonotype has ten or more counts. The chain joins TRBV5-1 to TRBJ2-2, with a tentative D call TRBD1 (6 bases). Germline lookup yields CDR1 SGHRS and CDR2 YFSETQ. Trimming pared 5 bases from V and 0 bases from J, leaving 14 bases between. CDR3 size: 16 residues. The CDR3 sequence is CASRTGSNSNTGELFF. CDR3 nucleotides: TGCGCCAGCAGAACAGGGTCGAATTCGAACACCGGGGAGCTGTTTTTT.

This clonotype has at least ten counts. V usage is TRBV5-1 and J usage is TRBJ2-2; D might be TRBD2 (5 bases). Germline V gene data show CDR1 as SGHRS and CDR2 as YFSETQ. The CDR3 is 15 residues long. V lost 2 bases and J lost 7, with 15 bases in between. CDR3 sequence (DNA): TGCGCCAGCAGCTTTGGAGGACGAACAAGCGGGGAGCTGTTTTTT. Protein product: CASSFGGRTSGELFF.

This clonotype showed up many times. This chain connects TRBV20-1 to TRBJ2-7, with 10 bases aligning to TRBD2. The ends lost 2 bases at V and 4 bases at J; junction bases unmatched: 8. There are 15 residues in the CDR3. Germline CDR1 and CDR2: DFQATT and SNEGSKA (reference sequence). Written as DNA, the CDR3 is TGCAGTGCTAGAATAGCGGGAGGCACGCGATACGAGCAGTACTTC. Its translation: CSARIAGGTRYEQYF.

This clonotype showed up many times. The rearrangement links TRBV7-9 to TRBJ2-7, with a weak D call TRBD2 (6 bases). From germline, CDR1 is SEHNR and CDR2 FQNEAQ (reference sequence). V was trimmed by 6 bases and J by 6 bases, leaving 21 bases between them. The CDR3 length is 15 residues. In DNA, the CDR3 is TGTGCCAGCAGTACAAAACAATTGGGACTTTTCGAGCAGTACTTC. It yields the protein CASSTKQLGLFEQYF.

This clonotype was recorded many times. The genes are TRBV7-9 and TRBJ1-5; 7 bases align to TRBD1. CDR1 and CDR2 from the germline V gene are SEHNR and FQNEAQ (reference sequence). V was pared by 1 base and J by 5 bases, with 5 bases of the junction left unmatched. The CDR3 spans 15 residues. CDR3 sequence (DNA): TGTGCCAGCAGCTTAGGCGACAGGGAGCATCAGCCCCAGCATTTT. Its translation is CASSLGDREHQPQHF.

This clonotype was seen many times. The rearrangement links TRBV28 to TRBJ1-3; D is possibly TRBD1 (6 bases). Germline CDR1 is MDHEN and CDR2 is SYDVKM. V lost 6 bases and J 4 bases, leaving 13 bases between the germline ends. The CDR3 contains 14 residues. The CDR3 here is CASRPQGSGNTIYF. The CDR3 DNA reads TGTGCCAGCAGACCTCAGGGGTCCGGAAACACCATATATTTT.

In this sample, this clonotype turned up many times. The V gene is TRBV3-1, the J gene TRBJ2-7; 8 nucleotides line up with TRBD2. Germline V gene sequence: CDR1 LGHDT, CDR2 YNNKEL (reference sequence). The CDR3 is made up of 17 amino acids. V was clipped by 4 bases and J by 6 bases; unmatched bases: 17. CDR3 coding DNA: TGTGCCAGCAGCCTCCGGGGTAGGGGCGGGGGGATCGGCGAGCAGTACTTC. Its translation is CASSLRGRGGGIGEQYF.

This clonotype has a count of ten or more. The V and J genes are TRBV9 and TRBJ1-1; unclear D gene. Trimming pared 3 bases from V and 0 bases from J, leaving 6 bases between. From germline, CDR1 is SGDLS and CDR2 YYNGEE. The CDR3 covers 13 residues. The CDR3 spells CASSAYLNTEAFF. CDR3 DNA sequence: TGTGCCAGCAGCGCCTACTTGAACACTGAAGCTTTCTTT.

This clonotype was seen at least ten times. Written as DNA, the CDR3 is TGCAGCGTTGAAGGGGTAGGGAATAACTATGGCTACACCTTC. Its protein is CSVEGVGNNYGYTF. The chain is built from TRBV29-1 and TRBJ1-2, with unresolved D. V lost 1 base to trimming and J lost 1 base, with 10 bases between them. Per germline, CDR1 SQVTM and CDR2 ANQGSEA. This CDR3 contains 14 residues. The variable domain in full, completed from reference TRBV29-1 and TRBJ1-2, reads SAVISQKPSRDICQRGTSLTIQCQVDSQVTMMFWYRQQPGQSLTLIATANQGSEATYESGFVIDKFPISRPNLTFSTLTVSNMSPEDSSIYLCSVEGVGNNYGYTFGSGTRLTVV.

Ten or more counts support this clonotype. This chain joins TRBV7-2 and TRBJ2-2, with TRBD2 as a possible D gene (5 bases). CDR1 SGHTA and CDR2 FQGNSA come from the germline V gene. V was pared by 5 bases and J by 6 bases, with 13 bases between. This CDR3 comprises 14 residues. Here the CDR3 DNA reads TGTGCCAGCAGCGTAACTAGATCCCCCGGGGAGCTGTTTTTT. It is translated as CASSVTRSPGELFF.

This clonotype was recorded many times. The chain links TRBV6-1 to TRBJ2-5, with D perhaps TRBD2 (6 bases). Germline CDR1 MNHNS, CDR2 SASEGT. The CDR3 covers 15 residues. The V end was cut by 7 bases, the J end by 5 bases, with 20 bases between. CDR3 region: CASTEPGALGETQYF. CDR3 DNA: TGTGCCAGCACTGAGCCGGGAGCGCTAGGGGAGACCCAGTACTTC.

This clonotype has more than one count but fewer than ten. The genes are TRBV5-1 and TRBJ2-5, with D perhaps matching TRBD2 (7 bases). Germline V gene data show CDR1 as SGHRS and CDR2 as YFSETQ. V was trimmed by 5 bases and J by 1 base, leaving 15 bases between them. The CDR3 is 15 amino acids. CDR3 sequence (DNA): TGCGCCAGCAGGCCTGGGGGGGCCCTCCAAGAGACCCAGTACTTC. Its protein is CASRPGGALQETQYF.